This T cell receptor beta chain derives from a study of cytomegalovirus exposure and HLA in healthy donors. Study observations and caveats: TRBV6-2, TRBV6-3 and other indistinguishable V segments were excluded. In a later analysis, common viral pathogens appeared linked to several of the most significant clusters. It was reportedly the case that the classifier diagnosed cytomegalovirus status with high specificity and sensitivity.

This CDR3 has 15 residues. Per germline, CDR1 SGHTA and CDR2 FQGTGA. V dropped 6 bases and J dropped 3 bases, with 17 bases sitting between them. In the PCR, 60 Vbeta and 13 Jbeta primers were used. In the authors' workflow: Approximately 79 million unique TCR beta chains, roughly 11 million of them shared, were counted by a later analysis. Produced via immunoSEQ multiplex PCR; TCRdb's table is partial and in-frame only. V and J calls and clone size are given by that table; D and trimming were obtained from the DNA. The sample shows some 87,000 clones, more than 65% of them seen only once. Note on this clone: Its cognate antigen is unknown.

Specimen: PBMCs. V is TRBV7-3 and J is TRBJ1-1; TRBD1 might be the D (6 bases). The source is a young man in good health and CMV-seronegative. The DNA for the CDR3 is TGTGCCAGCAGTCCGAACCAATACAGGGACACTGAAGCTTTCTTT. Its translation is CASSPNQYRDTEAFF.